The 8 T cell receptor beta chains below all came from one sample that was sequenced in a study of vaccination effects on CD4 cells after COVID-19 (dated by TCRdb to between 2021 and 2024). What these receptors recognize is not known. In the ViraFEST assay, PBMC were stimulated with viral peptide pools, and antigen-specific CD4+ T cell clonotypes were then identified by expansion using TCR sequencing. After less than eleven days of culture, CD4+ T cells were isolated with the EasySep CD4+ T cell isolation kit. Healthy vaccine recipients had no prior SARS-CoV-2 infection, confirmed by negative nucleocapsid antibodies before and after vaccination. Library prep was done by the immunoSEQ multiplex PCR assay. The table comes from immuneACCESS by way of TCRdb, which keeps in-frame sequences with V and J called. Part of the clones is missing from these tables; in studies checked, under half for an unresolved V gene and the rest for unknown reasons. The sample table records about 41,000 clones; more than 60% of these occur just once. The leading ten clones occupy about 25% of the sample.

The sample was CD4+ T cells from PBMCs cultured with HCoV-OC43 spike peptides, taken before COVID-19 vaccination. The intended sense of this specimen's cell subset or site label: HCoV-OC43 spike overlapping peptide pool stimulation. These receptors were obtained from a human donor who received a COVID-19 vaccine.

The chain couples TRBV4-1 to TRBJ2-7, with 8 bases that match TRBD1. Germline V gene data show CDR1 as MGHRA and CDR2 as YSYEKL. V shed 5 bases and J 2 bases; nucleotides not matched to a gene: 11. The CDR3 runs to 16 residues. The CDR3 here is CASSTTPGQEPYEQYF. In nucleotides, the CDR3 is TGCGCCAGCAGCACCACTCCGGGACAGGAACCCTACGAGCAGTACTTC.

CDR3 DNA: TGTGCCAGCAGTCAGAATATCTACGAGCAGTACTTC. This sequence encodes CASSQNIYEQYF. The chain uses TRBV6-5 and TRBJ2-7, with D unclear. Germline CDR1 is MNHEY and CDR2 is SVGAGI. This CDR3 has 12 residues. Deletions cut 5 bases from V and 3 bases from J, with 8 bases between.

J is TRBJ2-3 and V is TRBV9; D is possibly TRBD2 (6 bases). CDR3 length equals 15 residues. The ends were cut back, 4 bases at V and 1 base at J, with 13 bases in the middle. CDR1 and CDR2 (germline): SGDLS, YYNGEE. The DNA of the CDR3 is TGTGCCAGCAGCCCCCTATGGGGGGGCACAGATACGCAGTATTTT. Protein: CASSPLWGGTDTQYF. Drawing the rest from reference TRBV9 and TRBJ2-3, the complete variable domain is DSGVTQTPKHLITATGQRVTLRCSPRSGDLSVYWYQQSLDQGLQFLIQYYNGEERAKGNILERFSAQQFPDLHSELNLSSLELGDSALYFCASSPLWGGTDTQYFGPGTRLTVL.

The chain joins TRBV5-1 to TRBJ2-7; 7 positions agree with TRBD2. Per the germline V gene, CDR1 is SGHRS and CDR2 is YFSETQ. V dropped 0 bases and J dropped 5; count of bases not matched to a gene: 5. The CDR3 length is 14 residues. CDR3 bases: TGCGCCAGCAGCTTGGGACTAGCCGGGCACGAGCAGTACTTC. It translates to CASSLGLAGHEQYF.

The count of this clone is one. The chain links TRBV9 to TRBJ2-1, with 8 bases that match TRBD1. The junction had 5 bases not matched to a gene; V was cut back by 0 bases and J by 6 bases. Per the germline V gene, CDR1 is SGDLS and CDR2 is YYNGEE. There are 15 residues in the CDR3. The CDR3 nucleotides are TGTGCCAGCAGCGTAGGAGGACAGGGAGGCAATGAGCAGTTCTTC. It translates to CASSVGGQGGNEQFF.

The CDR3 coding sequence is TGTGCCAGCAGTGTAGCGGGTCACACAGATACGCAGTATTTT. Its protein product is CASSVAGHTDTQYF. V and J are TRBV28 and TRBJ2-3; 7 nucleotides line up with TRBD2. The V gene end was trimmed by 5 bases and the J gene end by 2 bases; junction bases not matched to a gene: 4. Germline V gives CDR1 MDHEN, CDR2 SYDVKM. The CDR3 sequence is 14 residues long.

The rearrangement uses TRBV29-1 and TRBJ2-3; 8 positions agree with TRBD2. Germline V gives CDR1 SQVTM, CDR2 ANQGSEA. The V gene end was trimmed by 5 bases and the J gene end by 2 bases; junction bases not matched to a gene: 3. This CDR3 contains 13 residues. This CDR3 is CSVHGRATDTQYF. The CDR3 DNA is TGCAGCGTTCACGGGAGGGCCACAGATACGCAGTATTTT.

The rearrangement joins TRBV4-2 to TRBJ2-5; D might be TRBD2 (5 bases). The CDR3 runs to 15 residues. V lost 0 bases, J lost 4 bases, and 12 bases lay in between. The germline CDR1 and CDR2 sequences are LGHNA and YNFKEQ. In DNA form, the CDR3 reads TGTGCCAGCAGCCAAGATTCGAGAGGGCCAGAGACCCAGTACTTC. Its protein is CASSQDSRGPETQYF.